This TCR beta chain came from a study of T cells in localized non-small cell lung cancer. The study's findings and limits: There was higher T cell clonality in uninvolved adjacent lung than in tumor, and it was highest there.

Clones were sequenced by immunoSEQ multiplex PCR, and TCRdb holds only the in-frame ones, with some missing. The data hold 30,000 or so clones, with approximately 90% observed a single time. To note about this clone: Its antigen is currently unknown.

The starting material was peripheral blood, obtained before any cancer treatment. This receptor was identified in a woman aged 40-75 years with stage I lung adenocarcinoma.

The CDR3 spells CASSPPASGGSDEQYF. CDR3 sequence (DNA): TGTGCCAGCTCACCCCCGGCTAGCGGGGGGTCCGATGAGCAGTACTTC. The chain carries TRBV18 and TRBJ2-7, with TRBD2 identical over 11 bases. CDR3 length: 16 residues. The V gene's germline CDR1 is KGHSH and CDR2 LQKENI. J gave up 7 bases and V 3 bases, and 11 bases lay outside the gene matches.